This T cell receptor (beta chain) comes out of a study of metastatic and nonmetastatic thyroid tumors. TCRdb reprocessed the PCR reads via MiXCR. The sample has tens of thousands of clones; around a fifth are singletons. Until they underwent thyroid surgery, no patient had received any treatment. CDR1 is DFQATT and CDR2 is SNEGSKA in the germline V gene (reference sequence). The CDR3 runs 17 residues. Trimming took 7 bases from V and 2 from J; bases not matched to a gene: 14. In its sample, this clone was seen many times. What it binds is unknown. Broader study findings: For both blood and tumor, malignant thyroid tumors reportedly showed significantly higher TCR beta diversity than benign nodules did.

Sequenced: blood. The clonotype originates from a female donor with papillary thyroid cancer or a benign thyroid nodule (not recorded which). Some clones in this sample may be carry-over from other donors' samples. J is TRBJ2-3 and V is TRBV20-1; 11 bases align to TRBD2. CDR3 DNA: TGCAGTGTTACCGTCTATGGGACTAGCGGTTTCACAGATACGCAGTATTTT. It encodes CSVTVYGTSGFTDTQYF.